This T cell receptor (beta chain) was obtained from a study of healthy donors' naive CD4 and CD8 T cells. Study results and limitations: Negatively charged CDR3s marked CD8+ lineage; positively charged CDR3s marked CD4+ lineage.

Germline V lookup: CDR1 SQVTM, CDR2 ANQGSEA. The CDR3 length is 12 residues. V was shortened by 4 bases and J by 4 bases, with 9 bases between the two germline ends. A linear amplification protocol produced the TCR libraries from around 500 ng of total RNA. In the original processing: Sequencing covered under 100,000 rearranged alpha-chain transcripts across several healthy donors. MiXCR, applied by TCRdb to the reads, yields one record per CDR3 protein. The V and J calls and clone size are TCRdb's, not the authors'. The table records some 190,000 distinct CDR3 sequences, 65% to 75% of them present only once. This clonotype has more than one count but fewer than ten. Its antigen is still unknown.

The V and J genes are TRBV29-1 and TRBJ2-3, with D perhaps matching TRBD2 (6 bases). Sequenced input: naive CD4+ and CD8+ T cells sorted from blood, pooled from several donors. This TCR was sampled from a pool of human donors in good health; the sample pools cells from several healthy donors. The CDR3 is CSVGRAADTQYF. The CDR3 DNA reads TGCAGCGTTGGGAGGGCCGCAGATACGCAGTATTTT.